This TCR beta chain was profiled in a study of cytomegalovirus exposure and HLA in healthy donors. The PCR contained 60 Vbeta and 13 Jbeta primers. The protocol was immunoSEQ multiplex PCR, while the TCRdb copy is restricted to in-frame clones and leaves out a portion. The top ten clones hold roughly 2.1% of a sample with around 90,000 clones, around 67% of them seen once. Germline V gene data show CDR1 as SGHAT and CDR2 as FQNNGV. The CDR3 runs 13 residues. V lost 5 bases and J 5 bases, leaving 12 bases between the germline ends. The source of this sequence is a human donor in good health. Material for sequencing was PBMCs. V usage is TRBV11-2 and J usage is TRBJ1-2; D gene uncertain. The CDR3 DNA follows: TGTGCCAGCAGCCGGGGAGCGGGGTATGGCTACACCTTC. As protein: CASSRGAGYGYTF.